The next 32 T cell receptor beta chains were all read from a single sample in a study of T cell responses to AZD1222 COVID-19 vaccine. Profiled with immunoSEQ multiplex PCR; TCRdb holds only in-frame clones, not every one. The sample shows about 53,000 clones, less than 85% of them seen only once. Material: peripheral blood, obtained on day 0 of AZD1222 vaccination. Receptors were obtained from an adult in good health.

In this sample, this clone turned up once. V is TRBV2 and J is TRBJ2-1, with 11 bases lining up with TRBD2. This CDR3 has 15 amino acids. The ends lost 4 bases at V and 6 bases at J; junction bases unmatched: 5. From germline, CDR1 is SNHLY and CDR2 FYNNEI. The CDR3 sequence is CASSALAGGGNEQFF. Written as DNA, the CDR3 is TGTGCCAGCAGTGCTCTAGCGGGAGGCGGCAATGAGCAGTTCTTC.

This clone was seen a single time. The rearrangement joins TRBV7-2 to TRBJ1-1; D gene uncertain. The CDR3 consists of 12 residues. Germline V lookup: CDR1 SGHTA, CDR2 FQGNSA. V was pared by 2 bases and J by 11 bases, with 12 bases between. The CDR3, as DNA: TGTGCCAGCAGCTTATTACCAGGTGGGGCTTTCTTT. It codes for CASSLLPGGAFF.

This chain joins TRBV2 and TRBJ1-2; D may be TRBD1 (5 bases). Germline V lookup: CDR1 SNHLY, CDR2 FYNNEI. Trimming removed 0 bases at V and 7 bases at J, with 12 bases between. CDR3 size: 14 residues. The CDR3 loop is CASSEAGGTGGYTF. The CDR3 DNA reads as TGTGCCAGCAGTGAAGCAGGAGGGACGGGTGGCTACACCTTC. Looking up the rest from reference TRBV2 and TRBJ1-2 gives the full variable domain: EPEVTQTPSHQVTQMGQEVILRCVPISNHLYFYWYRQILGQKVEFLVSFYNNEISEKSEIFDDQFSVERPDGSNFTLKIRSTKLEDSAMYFCASSEAGGTGGYTFGSGTRLTVV.

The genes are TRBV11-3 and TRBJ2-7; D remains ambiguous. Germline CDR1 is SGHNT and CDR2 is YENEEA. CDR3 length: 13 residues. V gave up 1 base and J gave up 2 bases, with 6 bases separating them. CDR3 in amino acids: CASSLGSTYEQYF. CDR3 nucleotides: TGTGCCAGCAGCTTAGGTTCCACCTACGAGCAGTACTTC.

CDR3 residues: CACQAGSGANVLTF. CDR3 DNA sequence: TGTGCCTGTCAAGCAGGGTCTGGGGCCAACGTCCTGACTTTC. V usage is TRBV30 and J usage is TRBJ2-6; tentative D call: TRBD1 (5 bases). The germline V gene has CDR1 GTSNPN and CDR2 SVGIG (reference sequence). The CDR3 spans 14 residues. Trimming took 6 bases from V and 1 from J, leaving 10 bases between them.

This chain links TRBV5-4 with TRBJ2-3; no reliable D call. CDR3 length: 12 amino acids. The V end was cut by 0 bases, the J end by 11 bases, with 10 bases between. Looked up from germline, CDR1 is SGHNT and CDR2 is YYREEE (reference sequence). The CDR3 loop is CASSLAQVEQYF. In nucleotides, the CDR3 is TGTGCCAGCAGCTTGGCTCAGGTGGAGCAGTATTTT.

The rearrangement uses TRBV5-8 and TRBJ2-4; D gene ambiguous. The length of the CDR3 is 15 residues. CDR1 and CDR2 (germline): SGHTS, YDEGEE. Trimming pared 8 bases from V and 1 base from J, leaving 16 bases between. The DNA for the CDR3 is TGTGCCAGTGTTCCAGTCTCGACGGCCAAAAACATTCAGTACTTC. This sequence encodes CASVPVSTAKNIQYF. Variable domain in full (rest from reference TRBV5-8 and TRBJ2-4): EAGVTQSPTHLIKTRGQQATLRCSPISGHTSVYWYQQALGLGLQFLLWYDEGEERNRGNFPPRFSGRQFPNYSSELNVNALELEDSALYLCASVPVSTAKNIQYFGAGTRLSVL.

The DNA of the CDR3 is TGTGCCAGCAGTTACAGCGGGAGGTCCTACGAGCAGTACTTC. Its translation: CASSYSGRSYEQYF. This chain connects TRBV6-5 to TRBJ2-7; 9 bases map to TRBD2. This CDR3 spans 14 amino acids. Germline V gene lookup returns CDR1 MNHEY and CDR2 SVGAGI. The V segment lost 2 bases and the J segment 1 base; nucleotides outside the gene matches: 0.

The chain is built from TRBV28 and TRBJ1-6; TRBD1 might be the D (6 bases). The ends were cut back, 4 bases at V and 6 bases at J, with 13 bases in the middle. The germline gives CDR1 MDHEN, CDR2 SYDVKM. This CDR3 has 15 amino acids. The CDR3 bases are TGTGCCAGCAGTTCGTTGGGGGCGCCTAATTCACCCCTCCACTTT. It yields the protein CASSSLGAPNSPLHF.

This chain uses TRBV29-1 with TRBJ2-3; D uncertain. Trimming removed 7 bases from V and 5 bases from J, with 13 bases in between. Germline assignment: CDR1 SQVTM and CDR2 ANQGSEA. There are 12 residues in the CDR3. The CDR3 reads CSADLAGDTQYF. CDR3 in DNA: TGCAGCGCCGACTTAGCCGGAGATACGCAGTATTTT.

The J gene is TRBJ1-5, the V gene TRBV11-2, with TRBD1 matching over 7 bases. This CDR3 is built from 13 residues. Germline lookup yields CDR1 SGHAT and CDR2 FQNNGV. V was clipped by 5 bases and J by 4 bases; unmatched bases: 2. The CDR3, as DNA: TGTGCCAGCAGCAAACAGGGGAATCAGCCCCAGCATTTT. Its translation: CASSKQGNQPQHF. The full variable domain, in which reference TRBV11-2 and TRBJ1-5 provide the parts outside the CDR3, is EAGVAQSPRYKIIEKRQSVAFWCNPISGHATLYWYQQILGQGPKLLIQFQNNGVVDDSQLPKDRFSAERLKGVDSTLKIQPAKLEDSAVYLCASSKQGNQPQHFGDGTRLSIL.

The CDR3 reads CASSSQGDTEAFF. Written as DNA, the CDR3 is TGTGCCAGCAGCTCACAGGGGGACACTGAAGCTTTCTTT. V and J are TRBV9 and TRBJ1-1, with 8 bases that match TRBD1. This CDR3 contains 13 residues. J lost 3 bases, V lost 4 bases, and 2 bases had no gene match. Germline values: CDR1 SGDLS, CDR2 YYNGEE.

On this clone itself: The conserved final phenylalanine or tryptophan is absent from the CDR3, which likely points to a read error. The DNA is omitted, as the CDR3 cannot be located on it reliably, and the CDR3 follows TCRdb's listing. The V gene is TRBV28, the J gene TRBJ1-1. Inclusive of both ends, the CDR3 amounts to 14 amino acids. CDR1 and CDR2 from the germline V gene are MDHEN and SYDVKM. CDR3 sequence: CASSSGKVGGVARN.

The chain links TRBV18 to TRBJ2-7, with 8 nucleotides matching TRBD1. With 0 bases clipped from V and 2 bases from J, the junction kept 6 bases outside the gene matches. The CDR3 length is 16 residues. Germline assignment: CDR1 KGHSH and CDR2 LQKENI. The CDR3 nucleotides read TGTGCCAGCTCACCACCGACGACAGGGGAGCCCTACGAGCAGTACTTC. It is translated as CASSPPTTGEPYEQYF.

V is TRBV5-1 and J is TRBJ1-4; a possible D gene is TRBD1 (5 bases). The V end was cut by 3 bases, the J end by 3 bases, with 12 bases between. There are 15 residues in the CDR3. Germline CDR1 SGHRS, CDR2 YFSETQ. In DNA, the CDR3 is TGCGCCAGCAGCTGGGGGGGGACCCCTAATGAAAAACTGTTTTTT. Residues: CASSWGGTPNEKLFF.

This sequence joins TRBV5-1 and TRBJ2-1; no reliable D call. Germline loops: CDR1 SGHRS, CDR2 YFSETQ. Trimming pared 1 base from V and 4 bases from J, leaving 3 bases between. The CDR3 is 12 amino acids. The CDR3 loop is CASSLIYNEQFF. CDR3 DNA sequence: TGCGCCAGCAGCTTGATTTACAATGAGCAGTTCTTC.

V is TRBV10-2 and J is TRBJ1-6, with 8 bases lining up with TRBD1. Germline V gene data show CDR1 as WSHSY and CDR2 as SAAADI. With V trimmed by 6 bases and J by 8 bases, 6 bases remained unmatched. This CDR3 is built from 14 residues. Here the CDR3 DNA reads TGCGCCAGCAGCGGACAGGGAAGGGATTCACCCCTCCACTTT. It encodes CASSGQGRDSPLHF.

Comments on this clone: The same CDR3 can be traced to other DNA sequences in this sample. CDR3 sequence reads: CATSRDRRSYEQYF. CDR3 nucleotides: TGTGCCACCAGCAGAGATCGCAGATCCTACGAGCAGTACTTC. The chain has TRBV15 and TRBJ2-7; D is uncertain. Looked up from germline, CDR1 is LNHNV and CDR2 is YYDKDF (reference sequence). The CDR3 loop spans 14 amino acids. Trimming stripped 0 bases from V and 1 base from J, with 7 bases between.

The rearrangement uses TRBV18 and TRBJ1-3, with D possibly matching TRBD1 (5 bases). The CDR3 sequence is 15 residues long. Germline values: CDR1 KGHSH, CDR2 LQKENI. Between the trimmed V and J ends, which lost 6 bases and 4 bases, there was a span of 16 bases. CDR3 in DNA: TGTGCCAGCTCGCCAGGGAATGAACGCGGAAACACCATATATTTT. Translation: CASSPGNERGNTIYF. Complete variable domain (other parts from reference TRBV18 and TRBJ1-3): NAGVMQNPRHLVRRRGQEARLRCSPMKGHSHVYWYRQLPEEGLKFMVYLQKENIIDESGMPKERFSAEFPKEGPSILRIQQVVRGDSAAYFCASSPGNERGNTIYFGEGSWLTVV.

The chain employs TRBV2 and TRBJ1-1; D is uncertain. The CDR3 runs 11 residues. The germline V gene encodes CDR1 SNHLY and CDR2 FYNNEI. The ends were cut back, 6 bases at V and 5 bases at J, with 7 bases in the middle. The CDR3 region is CASSYQTEAFF. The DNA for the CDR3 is TGTGCCAGCAGCTATCAAACTGAAGCTTTCTTT.

CDR3 residues: CASSPVDRSATNEKLFF. The DNA of the CDR3 is TGTGCCAGCAGTCCCGTTGACAGGAGCGCAACTAATGAAAAACTGTTTTTT. V gene TRBV6-2 or TRBV6-3 combines with J gene TRBJ1-4; D might be TRBD1 (6 bases). V was cut by 5 bases and J by 0 bases, with 16 bases left in between. Per the germline V gene, CDR1 is MNHEY and CDR2 is SVGEGT. The CDR3 totals 17 residues.

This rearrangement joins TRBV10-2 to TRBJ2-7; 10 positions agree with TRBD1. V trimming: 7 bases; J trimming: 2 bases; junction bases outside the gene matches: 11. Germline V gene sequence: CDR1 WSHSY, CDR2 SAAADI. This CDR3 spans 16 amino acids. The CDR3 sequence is CASTIEPGQGTYEQYF. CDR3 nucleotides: TGCGCCAGCACTATAGAACCGGGACAGGGGACCTACGAGCAGTACTTC.

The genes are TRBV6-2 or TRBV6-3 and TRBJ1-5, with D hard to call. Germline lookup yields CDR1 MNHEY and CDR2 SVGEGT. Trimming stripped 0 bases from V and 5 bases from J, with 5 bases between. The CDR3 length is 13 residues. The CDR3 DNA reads TGTGCCAGCAGTTACTCTGAGGATCAGCCCCAGCATTTT. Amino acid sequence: CASSYSEDQPQHF.

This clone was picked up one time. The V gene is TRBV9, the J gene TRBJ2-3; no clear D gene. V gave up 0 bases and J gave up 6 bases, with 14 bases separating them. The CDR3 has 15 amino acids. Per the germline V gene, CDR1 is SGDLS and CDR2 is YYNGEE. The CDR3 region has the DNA TGTGCCAGCAGCGTAGCTGGCCGGCAGTTGGATACGCAGTATTTT. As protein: CASSVAGRQLDTQYF.

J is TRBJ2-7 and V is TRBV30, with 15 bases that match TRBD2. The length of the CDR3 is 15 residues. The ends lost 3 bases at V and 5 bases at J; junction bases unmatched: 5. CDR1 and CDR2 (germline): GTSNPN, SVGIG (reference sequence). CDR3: CAWSPGLAGGHEQYF. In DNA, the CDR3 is TGTGCCTGGAGCCCGGGACTAGCGGGAGGCCACGAGCAGTACTTC.

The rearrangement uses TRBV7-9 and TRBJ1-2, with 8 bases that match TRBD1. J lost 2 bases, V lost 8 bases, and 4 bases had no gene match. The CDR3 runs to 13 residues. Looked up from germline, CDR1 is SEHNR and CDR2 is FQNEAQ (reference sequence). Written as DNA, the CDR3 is TGTGCCAGCTTGGACAGGGAGAACTATGGCTACACCTTC. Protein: CASLDRENYGYTF.

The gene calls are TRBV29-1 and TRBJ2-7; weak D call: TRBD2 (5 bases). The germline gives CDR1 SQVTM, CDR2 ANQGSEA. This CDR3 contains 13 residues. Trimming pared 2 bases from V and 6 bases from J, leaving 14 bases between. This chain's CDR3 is CSVEQSLGGEQYF. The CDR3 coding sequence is TGCAGCGTTGAACAGTCGTTAGGAGGCGAGCAGTACTTC.

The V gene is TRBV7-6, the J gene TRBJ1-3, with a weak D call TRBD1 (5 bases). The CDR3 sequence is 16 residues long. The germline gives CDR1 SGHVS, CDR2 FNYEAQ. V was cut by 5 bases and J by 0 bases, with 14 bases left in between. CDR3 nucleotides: TGTGCCAGCAGCCCGTGGGACGGCCTCTCTGGAAACACCATATATTTT. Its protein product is CASSPWDGLSGNTIYF. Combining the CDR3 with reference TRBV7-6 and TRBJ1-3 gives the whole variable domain GAGVSQSPRYKVTKRGQDVALRCDPISGHVSLYWYRQALGQGPEFLTYFNYEAQQDKSGLPNDRFSAERPEGSISTLTIQRTEQRDSAMYRCASSPWDGLSGNTIYFGEGSWLTVV.

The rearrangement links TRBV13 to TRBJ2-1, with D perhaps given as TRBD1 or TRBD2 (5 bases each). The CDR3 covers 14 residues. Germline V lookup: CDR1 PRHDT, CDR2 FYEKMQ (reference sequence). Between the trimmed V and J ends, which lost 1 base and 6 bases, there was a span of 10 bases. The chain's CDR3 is CASSLERGTNEQFF. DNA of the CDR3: TGTGCCAGCAGCTTAGAGAGGGGTACCAATGAGCAGTTCTTC.

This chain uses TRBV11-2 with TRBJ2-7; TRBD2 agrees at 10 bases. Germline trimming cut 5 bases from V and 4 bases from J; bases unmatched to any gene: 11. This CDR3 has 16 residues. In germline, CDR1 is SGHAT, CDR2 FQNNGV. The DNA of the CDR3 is TGTGCCAGCAGCGAGGTGGCTAGCGGGAGTATTTACGAGCAGTACTTC. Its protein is CASSEVASGSIYEQYF.

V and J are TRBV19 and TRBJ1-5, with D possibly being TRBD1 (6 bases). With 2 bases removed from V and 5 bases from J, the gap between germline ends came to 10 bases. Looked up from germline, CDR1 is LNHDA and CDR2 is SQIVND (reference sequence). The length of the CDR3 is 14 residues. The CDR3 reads CASSIWAGDQPQHF. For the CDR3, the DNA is TGTGCCAGTAGTATATGGGCAGGGGATCAGCCCCAGCATTTT.

CDR3 sequence (DNA): TGTGCCAGCAGCGACCCAAAGCGGGAGGGCGAGCAGTTCTTC. This codes for CASSDPKREGEQFF. The gene calls are TRBV13 and TRBJ2-1; 10 positions agree with TRBD2. The CDR3 is made up of 14 amino acids. The V gene's germline CDR1 is PRHDT and CDR2 FYEKMQ (reference sequence). V shed 5 bases and J 10 bases; nucleotides not matched to a gene: 8.